This T cell receptor beta chain was captured in a study of shared clonotypes between healthy human individuals. Study-level findings and limits: Of the naive CD4 clonotypes, roughly 5% were shared across a handful of donors.

Produced via immunoSEQ multiplex PCR; TCRdb's table is partial and in-frame only. The top ten clones hold about 1% of a sample with 1.6 million or so clones, roughly 97% of them seen once. Germline trimming cut 6 bases from V and 2 bases from J; bases unmatched to any gene: 6. The CDR3 runs 14 residues. Per germline, CDR1 LNHDA and CDR2 SQIVND (reference sequence). With regard to this clone: Its antigen is not identified.

The gene calls are TRBV19 and TRBJ2-5; 7 bases match TRBD2. Sequenced material: naive CD4+ T cells sorted from blood. Documented subset: CD45RA+ positively selected. The clonotype originates from a man aged 30-40 years in good health. The CDR3 region is CASRGGTVQETQYF. In DNA form, the CDR3 reads TGTGCCAGTAGGGGGGGGACTGTTCAAGAGACCCAGTACTTC.